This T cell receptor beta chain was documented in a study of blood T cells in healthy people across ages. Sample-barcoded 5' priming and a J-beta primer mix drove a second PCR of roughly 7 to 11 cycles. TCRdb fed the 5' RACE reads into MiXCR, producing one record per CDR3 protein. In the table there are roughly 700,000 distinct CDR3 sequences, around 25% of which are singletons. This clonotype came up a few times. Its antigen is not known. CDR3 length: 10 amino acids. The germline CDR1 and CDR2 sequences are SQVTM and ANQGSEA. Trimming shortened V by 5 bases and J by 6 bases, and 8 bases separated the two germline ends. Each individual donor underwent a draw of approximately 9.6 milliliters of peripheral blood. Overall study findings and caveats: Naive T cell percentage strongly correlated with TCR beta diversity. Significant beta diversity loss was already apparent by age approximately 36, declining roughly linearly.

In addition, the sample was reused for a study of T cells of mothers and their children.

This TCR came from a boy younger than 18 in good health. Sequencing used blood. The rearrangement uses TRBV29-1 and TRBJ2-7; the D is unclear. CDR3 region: CSVFLGEQYF. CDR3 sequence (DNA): TGCAGCGTTTTTCTCGGCGAGCAGTACTTC.